Listed below are T cell receptor beta chains from one sample, sequenced in a study of CD4 T cells in relation to SARS-CoV-2 and coronaviruses. Here immunoSEQ multiplex PCR was the method, and the copy in TCRdb shows in-frame clones only, minus some. Here the sample spans around 25,000 clones, around 76% being singletons. Their antigen targets remain unknown. Sequenced material: CD4+ T cells from PBMCs, cultured in vitro. Receptor source: a human donor in good health. The CDR3 runs from the conserved cysteine through the conserved F or W. A D gene is named only where the DNA matches it firmly. Expanded clones get a size class; other rows say once, few or many, or leave the size out.

V gene	D gene	J gene	clone size	CDR3 protein	CDR3 DNA
TRBV9	TRBD1	TRBJ1-2	.	CASSQTTGDLVYGYTF	TGTGCCAGCAGCCAAACAACAGGGGATTTAGTGTATGGCTACACCTTC
TRBV7-2	.	TRBJ2-7	.	CASSLDYSYEQYF	TGTGCCAGCAGCCTTGACTACTCCTACGAGCAGTACTTC
TRBV19	.	TRBJ1-3	few	CASTSSRRGGNTIYF	TGTGCCAGTACCTCATCCCGCCGGGGAGGAAACACCATATATTTT
TRBV2	.	TRBJ2-7	.	CASSERTSKAYEQYF	TGTGCCAGCAGTGAGAGGACATCCAAGGCCTACGAGCAGTACTTC
TRBV5-8	.	TRBJ1-5	.	CASSSYRGAQPQHF	TGTGCCAGCAGCTCGTACCGAGGGGCTCAGCCCCAGCATTTT
TRBV5-1	.	TRBJ2-5	.	CASSWGDTDQETQYF	TGCGCCAGCAGTTGGGGGGACACCGATCAAGAGACCCAGTACTTC
TRBV23-1	.	TRBJ2-1	.	CASTTADPIPWFF	TGCGCCAGCACCACCGCGGACCCGATCCCTTGGTTCTTC
TRBV24-1	TRBD1	TRBJ1-2	few	CATSDRDRGNGYTF	TGTGCCACCAGTGATCGGGACAGGGGGAATGGCTACACCTTC
TRBV28	TRBD2	TRBJ2-1	.	CASSSAGASYNEQFF	TGTGCCAGCAGTTCAGCGGGAGCCTCCTACAATGAGCAGTTCTTC
TRBV7-3	.	TRBJ2-7	once	CASSVNRDFSEQYF	TGTGCCAGCAGCGTGAACCGGGACTTCTCCGAGCAGTACTTC